The rows below give T cell receptor beta chains drawn from one sample of a study of T cells expressing NK-cell markers. TCRdb derives one entry per CDR3 protein from the 5' RACE reads, leaving out DNA. Here the sample table reports fewer than 400,000 distinct CDR3 sequences. Sample: blood T cells: a sorted CD56 or NKG2C T cell subset, CD4+ or CD8+ T cells, or bulk PBMC T cells (not recorded which). The origin of the receptors is a woman aged 50 to 60 in good health. Both conserved end residues are part of each CDR3.

j_call	v_call	cdr3_aa
TRBJ2-1	TRBV5-1	CASSLTSGMQFF
TRBJ2-1	TRBV28	CASSYRETLFF
TRBJ2-2	TRBV5-6	CASSPRAGTGELFF
TRBJ1-5	TRBV20-1	CSARDVGGWNQPQHF
TRBJ2-4	TRBV12-3/TRBV12-4	CASSTGTGNIQYF
TRBJ2-1	TRBV10-3	CAISEASGRTFYNEQFF
TRBJ2-5	TRBV7-8	CASSLKRLAGAETQYF
TRBJ1-1	TRBV7-8	CASSLAIGGVEAFF
TRBJ2-5	TRBV4-1	CASSSPRGQDLQETQYF
TRBJ1-2	TRBV20-1	CSAVRGGGYTF
TRBJ2-2	TRBV5-1	CASSPLRGRNTGELFF
TRBJ1-4	TRBV12-3/TRBV12-4	CASSLQSELFF
TRBJ2-2	TRBV5-5	CASSLELAGTGELFF
TRBJ2-5	TRBV20-1	CSARDRNVYAHETQYF
TRBJ2-1	TRBV15	CATSREGTREQFF
TRBJ1-1	TRBV20-1	CSASRQGRTEAFF
TRBJ1-5	TRBV12-3/TRBV12-4	CASSRTGEVWSNQPQHF
TRBJ2-2	TRBV28	CASSVRVDTGELFF
TRBJ2-7	TRBV20-1	CSANSFVYEQYF
TRBJ2-2	TRBV4-1	CASSQEQTGLAGELFF
TRBJ1-4	TRBV6-5	CASSPGQRNEKLFF
TRBJ2-3	TRBV4-1	CASSQEGDSTDTQYF
TRBJ2-1	TRBV7-9	CASGFLGNEQFF
TRBJ2-5	TRBV4-1	CASSQGWAAGASETQYF
TRBJ2-1	TRBV29-1	CSIRGQLRTEQFF
TRBJ1-2	TRBV20-1	CSARLWASNYGYTF
TRBJ1-2	TRBV12-3/TRBV12-4	CASSPGGEDYGYTF
TRBJ2-3	TRBV20-1	CSAPQREEADTQYF
TRBJ1-5	TRBV12-3/TRBV12-4	CASRLGKFNQPQHF
TRBJ2-5	TRBV3-1	CASSQRTKKETQYF
TRBJ2-1	TRBV7-6	CASSPTSGHKHNEQFF
TRBJ2-7	TRBV6-5	CASSYSRDRSYEQYF
TRBJ2-3	TRBV20-1	CSALQGGAVGRQYF
TRBJ1-2	TRBV27	CASSLRGDYGYTF
TRBJ2-1	TRBV5-1	CASSSPGLAGEQFF
TRBJ2-1	TRBV28	CASRINPGTGGPGSSYNEQFF
TRBJ2-1	TRBV12-3/TRBV12-4	CASTRTSRNEQFF
TRBJ1-4	TRBV6-6	CASRPQGALKLFF
TRBJ2-2	TRBV5-1	CASSLVWGAGTGELFF
TRBJ2-1	TRBV12-3/TRBV12-4	CASSRSGRVYNEQFF